This T cell receptor beta chain emerged from a study of cytomegalovirus exposure and HLA in healthy donors. Study conclusions and caveats: Previous analysis showed most TCR beta V segments were productive about 90% or about 30% of the time. With high specificity and sensitivity, the classifier reportedly diagnosed cytomegalovirus status. Later analysis identified several of the most significant clusters that appeared linked to common viral pathogens.

The PCR made use of 60 Vbeta and 13 Jbeta primers. Assay used: immunoSEQ multiplex PCR; TCRdb lists only in-frame clones, some missing. This sample has some 180,000 clones; 82% occur once, and the top ten carry about 1.6%. Notes on this clone: The antigen remains undetermined.

The sequence came from a man aged 35-49 years in good health and CMV-seronegative. The sequenced sample was PBMCs.

The CDR3 DNA follows: TGTGCCAGCAGCCTCCGGACAGGGGATTCCACCGGGGAGCTGTTTTTT. This codes for CASSLRTGDSTGELFF. The V and J genes are TRBV7-2 and TRBJ2-2; 9 positions match TRBD1. CDR1 SGHTA and CDR2 FQGNSA come from the germline V gene. V shed 5 bases, J shed 4 bases, and the junction held 8 bases outside the gene matches. CDR3 length: 16 amino acids. Full variable domain (remainder filled in from reference TRBV7-2 and TRBJ2-2): GAGVSQSPSNKVTEKGKDVELRCDPISGHTALYWYRQSLGQGLEFLIYFQGNSAPDKSGLPSDRFSAERTGGSVSTLTIQRTQQEDSAVYLCASSLRTGDSTGELFFGEGSRLTVL.